The 6 T cell receptor beta chains below all came from one sample that was sequenced in a study of T cells after yellow fever vaccination. TCRdb analysed the 5' RACE reads with MiXCR anew, one entry per CDR3 protein. Here the sample spans 600,000 to 750,000 distinct CDR3 sequences, about 12% being singletons. Sample: PBMCs, taken on the day of the yellow fever booster vaccination. Every receptor here comes from a man aged 30-40 years who received the YFV17D yellow fever vaccine.

This clonotype was seen many times. The chain is built from TRBV20-1 and TRBJ1-5, with D maybe TRBD1 (6 bases). CDR1 and CDR2 (germline): DFQATT, SNEGSKA (reference sequence). Trimming took off 0 bases at V and 6 bases at J, with 12 bases between the two ends. The CDR3 has 14 residues. The CDR3 loop is CSARDPQGAQPQHF. DNA for the CDR3: TGCAGTGCTAGAGACCCACAGGGCGCTCAGCCCCAGCATTTT.

This clonotype occurred many times. The chain combines TRBV12-3 or TRBV12-4 with TRBJ1-1, with unresolved D. This CDR3 comprises 13 residues. V lost 1 base and J 5 bases, leaving 8 bases between the germline ends. This CDR3 is CASSLGIETEAFF. CDR3 nucleotides: TGTGCCAGCAGTTTAGGGATAGAGACTGAAGCTTTCTTT.

This clonotype was detected only a few times. The rearrangement links TRBV3-1 to TRBJ1-6; D is uncertain. V lost 4 bases, J lost 7 bases, and 17 bases lay in between. This CDR3 contains 16 residues. Germline V CDR1 and CDR2: LGHDT, YNNKEL (reference sequence). CDR3 bases: TGTGCCAGCAGCCGATCAATGAATGGGCCAAATTCACCCCTCCACTTT. Residues: CASSRSMNGPNSPLHF.

The chain uses TRBV20-1 and TRBJ1-1; TRBD1 is a possible D gene (6 bases). In germline, CDR1 is DFQATT, CDR2 SNEGSKA (reference sequence). This CDR3 is built from 16 residues. Trimming cost V 4 bases and J 1 base, with 19 bases left between them. The CDR3 DNA follows: TGCAGTGCTACTCTTATAGACAGGAAGGCGAACACTGAAGCTTTCTTT. Amino acids: CSATLIDRKANTEAFF.

Points on this clonotype: It may be a read error: a sequence one base away is much more abundant. The J gene is TRBJ2-1, the V gene TRBV11-2; D is unresolved. The CDR3 sequence is 13 residues long. Deletions cut 6 bases from V and 3 bases from J, with 9 bases between. Per germline, CDR1 SGHAT and CDR2 FQNNGV. The CDR3 loop reads CASSPENYNEQFF. CDR3 DNA sequence: TGTGCCAGCAGTCCGGAGAACTACAATGAGCAGTTCTTC.

CDR3 DNA sequence: TGTGCCAGCTCACCGGGGACATCGGATAATTCACCCCTCCACTTT. It is translated as CASSPGTSDNSPLHF. The V gene is TRBV18, the J gene TRBJ1-6; tentatively, D is TRBD1 (6 bases). The germline V gene has CDR1 KGHSH and CDR2 LQKENI. V lost 3 bases to trimming and J lost 5 bases, with 11 bases between them. The CDR3 loop spans 15 amino acids.